This T cell receptor beta chain is from a study of radiotherapy plus CTLA-4 blockade in lung cancer. Study overall: Objective responses were seen in around 20% of patients, disease control in more than 30%. Findings and caveats of the study: Once radiotherapy plus ipilimumab had been given, TCR clones derived from tumor expanded in blood.

Germline V CDR1 and CDR2: SGHAT, FQNNGV. This CDR3 has 15 amino acids. V was cut by 8 bases and J by 5 bases, with 18 bases left in between. Here immunoSEQ multiplex PCR was the method, and the copy in TCRdb shows in-frame clones only, minus some. The data hold about 51,000 clones, with 77% observed a single time. Concerning this clone: Its antigen is currently unknown.

This sequence originates from a human donor with non-small cell lung cancer whose response to radiotherapy plus ipilimumab could not be evaluated. The chain couples TRBV11-2 to TRBJ2-2; a weak D match, TRBD1 (6 bases). The sequenced sample was peripheral blood, obtained from a patient treated with radiotherapy plus ipilimumab. CDR3 region: CASLPLRGGTGELFF. In DNA, the CDR3 is TGTGCCAGCTTGCCTCTTCGAGGGGGAACCGGGGAGCTGTTTTTT.